The clone carrying this T cell receptor beta chain was counted between two and nine times. The antigen is unknown. The authors ran a second PCR of about 6 to 12 cycles using a sample-barcoded 5' primer and a J-beta primer mix. Template switching added a 12-random-nucleotide identifier to every cDNA molecule. TCRdb itself ran the 5' RACE reads through MiXCR, one entry per CDR3 protein. The sample includes approximately 940,000 distinct CDR3 sequences, around 48% seen only once; the top ten take about an eighth. Extraction of total RNA produced a minimum of 6 micrograms from each sample. The CDR3 totals 14 residues. The V gene lost 0 bases and the J gene lost 3 bases, with 8 bases spanning the gap. Germline assignment: CDR1 MGHRA and CDR2 YSYEKL. This specimen belongs to a study of blood T cells in healthy people across ages. Whole-study results and caveats: PBMCs that were unsorted prevented a conclusive naive versus antigen-experienced comparison.

The source material was blood. The sequence derives from a man aged 30 to 39 in good health. This chain connects TRBV4-1 to TRBJ2-5; D is ambiguous. The CDR3 DNA is TGCGCCAGCAGCCAAGATGAACTAAAAGAGACCCAGTACTTC. Its translation is CASSQDELKETQYF.